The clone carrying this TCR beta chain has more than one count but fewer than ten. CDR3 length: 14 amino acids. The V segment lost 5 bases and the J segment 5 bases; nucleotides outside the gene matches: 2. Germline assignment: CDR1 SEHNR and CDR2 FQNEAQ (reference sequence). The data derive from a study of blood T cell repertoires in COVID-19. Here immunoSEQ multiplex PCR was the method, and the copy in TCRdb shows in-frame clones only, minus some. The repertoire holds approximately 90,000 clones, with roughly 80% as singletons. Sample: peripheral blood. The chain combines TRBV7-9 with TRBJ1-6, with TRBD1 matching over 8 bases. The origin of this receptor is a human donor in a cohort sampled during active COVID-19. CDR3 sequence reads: CASSRGQDNSPLHF. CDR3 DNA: TGTGCCAGCAGCCGGGGACAGGATAATTCACCCCTCCACTTT.